There are many counts of the clone carrying this T cell receptor beta chain. The data stem from a study of patients and donors after allogeneic stem cell transplantation. TCRdb itself ran the RT-PCR reads through MiXCR, one entry per CDR3 protein. The table has roughly 960,000 distinct CDR3 sequences, about a sixth seen once. The V gene lost 0 bases and the J gene lost 7 bases, with 15 bases spanning the gap. This CDR3 is 15 amino acids long. Germline V lookup: CDR1 LNHNV, CDR2 YYDKDF (reference sequence). V is TRBV15 and J is TRBJ1-2, with D tentatively TRBD1 (6 bases). Material for sequencing was blood, either unsorted or a sorted T cell fraction (not recorded which). The clonotype originates from a human donor who was either an allogeneic HSCT recipient or a stem cell or donor lymphocyte infusion donor (not recorded which). It is not recorded whose cells these are; they may come from a transplant donor. This CDR3 reads CATSRDPGARIGYTF. In DNA form, the CDR3 reads TGTGCCACCAGCAGAGATCCGGGGGCGCGAATTGGCTACACCTTC. The variable domain in full, completed from reference TRBV15 and TRBJ1-2, reads DAMVIQNPRYQVTQFGKPVTLSCSQTLNHNVMYWYQQKSSQAPKLLFHYYDKDFNNEADTPDNFQSRRPNTSFCFLDIRSPGLGDTAMYLCATSRDPGARIGYTFGSGTRLTVV.